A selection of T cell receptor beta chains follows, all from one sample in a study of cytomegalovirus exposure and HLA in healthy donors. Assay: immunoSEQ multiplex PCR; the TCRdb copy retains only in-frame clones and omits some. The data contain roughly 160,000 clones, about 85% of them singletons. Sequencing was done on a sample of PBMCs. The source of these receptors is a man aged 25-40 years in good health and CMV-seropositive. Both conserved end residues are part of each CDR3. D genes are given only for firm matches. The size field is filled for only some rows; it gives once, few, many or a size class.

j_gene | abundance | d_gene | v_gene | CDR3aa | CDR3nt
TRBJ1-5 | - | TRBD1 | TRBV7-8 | CASSSPGTGGYSNQPQHF | TGTGCCAGCAGCTCTCCCGGGACAGGGGGCTATAGCAATCAGCCCCAGCATTTT
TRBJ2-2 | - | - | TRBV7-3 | CASSRQPVLNTGELFF | TGTGCCAGCAGCCGACAGCCAGTTTTGAACACCGGGGAGCTGTTTTTT
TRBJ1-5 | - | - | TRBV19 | CASTPQGIGPQHF | TGTGCCAGTACCCCACAGGGCATTGGGCCCCAGCATTTT
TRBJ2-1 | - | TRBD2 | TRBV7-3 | CASSLGLAANEQFF | TGTGCCAGCAGCTTAGGACTAGCGGCAAATGAGCAGTTCTTC
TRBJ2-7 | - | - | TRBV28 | CASSPGQSYEQYF | TGTGCCAGCAGCCCCGGACAGTCCTACGAGCAGTACTTC
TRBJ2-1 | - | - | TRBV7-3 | CASSLGAQYNEQFF | TGTGCCAGCAGCTTAGGGGCTCAGTACAATGAGCAGTTCTTC
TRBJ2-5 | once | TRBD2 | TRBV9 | CASSVVGAGGGETQYF | TGTGCCAGCAGCGTAGTCGGAGCGGGAGGGGGAGAGACCCAGTACTTC
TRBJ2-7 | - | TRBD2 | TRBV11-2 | CASSPRRGRASSYEQYF | TGTGCCAGCAGCCCACGGCGAGGGAGGGCGAGCTCCTACGAGCAGTACTTC
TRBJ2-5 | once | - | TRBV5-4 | CASSLDRFQETQYF | TGTGCCAGCAGCCTCGACAGGTTCCAAGAGACCCAGTACTTC
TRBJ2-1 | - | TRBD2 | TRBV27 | CASRLTSRYNEQFF | TGTGCCAGCAGACTGACTAGCAGATACAATGAGCAGTTCTTC
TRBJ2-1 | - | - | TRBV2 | CASSRNRAGGEQFF | TGTGCCAGCAGTCGAAACAGGGCTGGCGGTGAGCAGTTCTTC
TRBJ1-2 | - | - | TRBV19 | CASSPADRNYGYTF | TGTGCCAGTAGTCCCGCCGACAGGAACTATGGCTACACCTTC
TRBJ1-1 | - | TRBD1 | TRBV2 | CASSATGGRYTEAFF | TGTGCCAGCAGTGCGACAGGGGGTAGGTACACTGAAGCTTTCTTT
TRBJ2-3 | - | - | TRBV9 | CASSTGDFTDTQYF | TGTGCCAGCAGCACCGGGGACTTCACAGATACGCAGTATTTT
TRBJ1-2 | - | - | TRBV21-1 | CASSKVTTGSQGYGYTF | TGTGCCAGCAGCAAAGTTACGACAGGGAGTCAGGGCTATGGCTACACCTTC
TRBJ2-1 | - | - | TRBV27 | CASSLSLAHNEQFF | TGTGCCAGCAGTTTAAGTCTAGCCCACAATGAGCAGTTCTTC
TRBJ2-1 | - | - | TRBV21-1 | CASNNLAGQFF | TGTGCCAGCAACAATCTAGCGGGGCAGTTCTTC
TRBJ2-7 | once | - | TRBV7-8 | CASSLKRVYEQYF | TGTGCCAGCAGCTTAAAACGGGTCTACGAGCAGTACTTC
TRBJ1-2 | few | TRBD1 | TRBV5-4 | CASSLARGHGYTF | TGTGCCAGCAGCTTGGCCAGGGGGCATGGCTACACCTTC
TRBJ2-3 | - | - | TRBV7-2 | CASSPRASDTDTQYF | TGTGCCAGCAGCCCCAGGGCTTCCGACACAGATACGCAGTATTTT
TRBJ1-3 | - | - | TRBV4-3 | CASSQDAAASSGNTIYF | TGCGCCAGCAGCCAAGACGCTGCGGCATCGTCTGGAAACACCATATATTTT
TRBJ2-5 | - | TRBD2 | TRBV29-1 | CSGKQGQLAGGETQYF | TGCAGCGGAAAACAGGGGCAGCTAGCGGGAGGGGAGACCCAGTACTTC
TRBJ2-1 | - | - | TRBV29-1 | CSVVRRDPSYNEQFF | TGCAGCGTTGTACGGCGGGATCCATCCTACAATGAGCAGTTCTTC
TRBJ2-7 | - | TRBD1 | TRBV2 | CASSEAGDRGTYEQYF | TGTGCCAGCAGTGAAGCTGGGGACAGGGGCACCTACGAGCAGTACTTC
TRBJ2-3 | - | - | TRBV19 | CASGRGGAIVNTQYF | TGTGCCAGTGGGAGGGGGGGAGCAATTGTGAATACGCAGTATTTT
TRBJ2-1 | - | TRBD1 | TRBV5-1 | CASSLGTGGASIEQFF | TGCGCCAGCAGCTTGGGTACAGGGGGCGCGAGTATTGAGCAGTTCTTC
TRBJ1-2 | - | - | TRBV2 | CASSRTELTGGYTF | TGTGCCAGCAGTAGGACGGAGCTAACGGGGGGCTACACCTTC
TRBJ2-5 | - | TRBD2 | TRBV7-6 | CASSRTGLAQETQYF | TGTGCCAGCAGCCGTACGGGACTAGCCCAAGAGACCCAGTACTTC
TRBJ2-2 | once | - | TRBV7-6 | CASSLDYAYTGELFF | TGTGCCAGCAGCTTAGACTATGCTTACACCGGGGAGCTGTTTTTT
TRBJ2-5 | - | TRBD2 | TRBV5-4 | CASSSGLAGWGPETQYF | TGTGCCAGCAGCTCAGGACTAGCGGGCTGGGGCCCGGAGACCCAGTACTTC
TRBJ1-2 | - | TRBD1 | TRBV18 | CASSLGDRSTLGYTF | TGTGCCAGCTCACTGGGGGACAGATCGACCCTTGGCTACACCTTC
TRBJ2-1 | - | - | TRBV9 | CASSVGTNPSYNEQFF | TGTGCCAGCAGCGTAGGGACTAACCCTTCCTACAATGAGCAGTTCTTC
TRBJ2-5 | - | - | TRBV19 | CASSITSWETQYF | TGTGCCAGTAGTATCACTAGTTGGGAGACCCAGTACTTC
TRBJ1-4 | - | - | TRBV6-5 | CASSEQGGEKLFF | TGTGCCAGCAGTGAACAGGGTGGGGAAAAACTGTTTTTT
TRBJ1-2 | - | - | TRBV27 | CASSLRRNRDGYTF | TGTGCCAGCAGTTTACGAAGAAACAGGGATGGCTACACCTTC
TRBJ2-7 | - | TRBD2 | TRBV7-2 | CASSLGSGSSGEQYF | TGTGCCAGCAGCTTAGGCAGCGGGAGTTCGGGCGAGCAGTACTTC
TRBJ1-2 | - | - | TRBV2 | CARSSSEGYGYTF | TGTGCCAGGAGCTCCTCCGAGGGCTATGGCTACACCTTC
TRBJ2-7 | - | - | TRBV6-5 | CASSLGLGEYEQYF | TGTGCCAGCAGCCTTGGACTGGGAGAATACGAGCAGTACTTC
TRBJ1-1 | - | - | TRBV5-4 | CASSLAMSGNTEAFF | TGTGCCAGCAGCTTGGCCATGTCGGGGAACACTGAAGCTTTCTTT
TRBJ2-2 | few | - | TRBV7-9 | CASSSGLTGELFF | TGTGCCAGCAGCTCCGGACTAACCGGGGAGCTGTTTTTT
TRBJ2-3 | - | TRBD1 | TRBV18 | CASSLGQGGTDTQYF | TGTGCCAGCTCACTGGGACAGGGAGGGACAGATACGCAGTATTTT
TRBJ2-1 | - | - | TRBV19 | CASSGRQGPSYNEQFF | TGTGCCAGTAGTGGACGCCAGGGCCCCTCCTACAATGAGCAGTTCTTC
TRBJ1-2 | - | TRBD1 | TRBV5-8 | CASSNGQGWGYTF | TGTGCCAGCAGCAACGGACAGGGATGGGGCTACACCTTC
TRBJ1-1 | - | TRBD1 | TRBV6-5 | CASSRTGSVGAEAFF | TGTGCCAGCAGTCGGACAGGGTCAGTAGGGGCTGAAGCTTTCTTT
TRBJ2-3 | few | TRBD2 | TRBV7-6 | CASSLGGAGVSTDTQYF | TGTGCCAGCAGCTTGGGTGGAGCGGGAGTCTCGACAGATACGCAGTATTTT